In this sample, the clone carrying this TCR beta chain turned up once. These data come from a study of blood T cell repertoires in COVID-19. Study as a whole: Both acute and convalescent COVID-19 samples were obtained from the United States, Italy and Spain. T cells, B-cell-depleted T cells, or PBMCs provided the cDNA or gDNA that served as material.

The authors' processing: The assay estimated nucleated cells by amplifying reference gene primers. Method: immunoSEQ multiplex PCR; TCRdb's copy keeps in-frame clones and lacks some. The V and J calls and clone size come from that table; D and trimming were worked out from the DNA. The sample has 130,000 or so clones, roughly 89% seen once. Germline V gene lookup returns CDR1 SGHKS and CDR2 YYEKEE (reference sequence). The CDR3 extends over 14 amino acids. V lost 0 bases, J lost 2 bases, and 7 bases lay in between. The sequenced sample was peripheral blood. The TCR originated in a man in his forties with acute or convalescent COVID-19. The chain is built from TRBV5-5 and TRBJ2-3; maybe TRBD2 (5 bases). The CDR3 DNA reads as TGTGCCAGCAGCTTGGGAGGGAACACAGATACGCAGTATTTT. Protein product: CASSLGGNTDTQYF.